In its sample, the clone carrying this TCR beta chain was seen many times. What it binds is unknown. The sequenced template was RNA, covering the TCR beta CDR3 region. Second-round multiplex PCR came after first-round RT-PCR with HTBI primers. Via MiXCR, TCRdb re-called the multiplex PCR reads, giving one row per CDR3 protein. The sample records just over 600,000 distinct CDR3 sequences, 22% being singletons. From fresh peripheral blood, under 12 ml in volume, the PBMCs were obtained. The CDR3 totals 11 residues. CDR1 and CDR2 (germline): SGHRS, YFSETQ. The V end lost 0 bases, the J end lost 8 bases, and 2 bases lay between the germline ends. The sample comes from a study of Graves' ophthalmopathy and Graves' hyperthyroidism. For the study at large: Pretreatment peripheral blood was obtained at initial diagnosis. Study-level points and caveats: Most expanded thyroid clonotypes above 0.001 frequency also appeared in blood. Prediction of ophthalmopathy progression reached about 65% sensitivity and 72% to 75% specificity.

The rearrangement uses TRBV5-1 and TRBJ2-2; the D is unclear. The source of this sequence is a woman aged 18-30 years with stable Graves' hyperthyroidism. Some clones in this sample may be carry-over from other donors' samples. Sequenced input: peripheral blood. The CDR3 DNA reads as TGCGCCAGCAGCTTGGAAGGGGAGCTGTTTTTT. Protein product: CASSLEGELFF.